The next 27 T cell receptor beta chains were all read from a single sample in a study of OX40 agonist ivuxolimab in advanced cancers. Assay: immunoSEQ multiplex PCR; the TCRdb copy retains only in-frame clones and omits some. The sample records 70,000 or so clones, nearly 90% being singletons. Sample: CD4+ or CD8+ T cells sorted from blood, taken in a trial of the OX40 agonist ivuxolimab. These receptors all stem from an adult with an advanced solid tumor such as melanoma, head and neck, liver or kidney cancer.

The chain is built from TRBV6-1 and TRBJ1-6, with unresolved D. CDR1 and CDR2 (germline): MNHNS, SASEGT. CDR3 length: 15 amino acids. The V end lost 1 base, the J end lost 7 bases, and 11 bases lay between the germline ends. The DNA for the CDR3 is TGTGCCAGCAGTGAAGTAACCAGCCTAAATTCACCCCTCCACTTT. It translates to CASSEVTSLNSPLHF.

V is TRBV19 and J is TRBJ2-5; 10 positions agree with TRBD2. Germline assignment: CDR1 LNHDA and CDR2 SQIVND (reference sequence). The junction had 12 bases not matched to a gene; V was cut back by 1 base and J by 7 bases. The CDR3 runs 17 residues. The CDR3 nucleotides are TGTGCCAGTAGTATAGGGTTGGTAGCGGGAGGATCGGGGACCCAGTACTTC. Residues: CASSIGLVAGGSGTQYF.

V and J are TRBV18 and TRBJ2-7; D not resolved. The V end lost 6 bases, the J end lost 6 bases, and 15 bases lay between the germline ends. Germline lookup yields CDR1 KGHSH and CDR2 LQKENI. The CDR3 runs 13 residues. CDR3 sequence: CASSLGTWSEQYF. The CDR3 DNA reads TGTGCCAGCTCCCTGGGCACTTGGAGCGAGCAGTACTTC. The whole variable domain, remainder taken from reference TRBV18 and TRBJ2-7, is NAGVMQNPRHLVRRRGQEARLRCSPMKGHSHVYWYRQLPEEGLKFMVYLQKENIIDESGMPKERFSAEFPKEGPSILRIQQVVRGDSAAYFCASSLGTWSEQYFGPGTRLTVT.

V gene TRBV19 combines with J gene TRBJ2-2; D is unclear. The CDR3 is made up of 13 amino acids. Germline V gene lookup returns CDR1 LNHDA and CDR2 SQIVND (reference sequence). Trimming removed 11 bases at V and 4 bases at J, with 14 bases between. CDR3 nucleotide sequence: TGTGCCGTCCAGAAGGTTCCCACCGGGGAGCTGTTTTTT. The encoded protein is CAVQKVPTGELFF. The whole variable domain, filled in from reference TRBV19 and TRBJ2-2, reads DGGITQSPKYLFRKEGQNVTLSCEQNLNHDAMYWYRQDPGQGLRLIYYSQIVNDFQKGDIAEGYSVSREKKESFPLTVTSAQKNPTAFYLCAVQKVPTGELFFGEGSRLTVL.

The chain recombines TRBV6-6 with TRBJ2-2; D uncertain. CDR1 and CDR2 (germline): MNHNY, SVGAGI (reference sequence). CDR3 length: 15 residues. Trimming shortened V by 0 bases and J by 7 bases, and 12 bases separated the two germline ends. The CDR3 region has the DNA TGTGCCAGCAGTTACTCGAGAAGGTGGCGCGGGGAGCTGTTTTTT. Amino acid sequence: CASSYSRRWRGELFF.

The chain combines TRBV21-1 with TRBJ2-3; the table's D call of TRBD2 was not tested on the DNA. TRBV21-1 is a pseudogene locus. The CDR3 extends over 13 amino acids. CDR3 residues: CASSGAGGDTQYF. CDR3 bases: TGTGCCAGCAGTGGAGCGGGGGGGGATACGCAGTATTTT.

The chain joins TRBV6-4 to TRBJ2-2; D might be TRBD1 (5 bases). There are 17 residues in the CDR3. The germline V gene has CDR1 MRHNA and CDR2 SNTAGT. V lost 1 base and J 0 bases, leaving 12 bases between the germline ends. CDR3 coding DNA: TGTGCCAGCAGTGACTTATGGACACCAACGAACACCGGGGAGCTGTTTTTT. Residues: CASSDLWTPTNTGELFF.

J is TRBJ1-4 and V is TRBV9; D is perhaps TRBD1 (5 bases). CDR1 and CDR2 from the germline V gene are SGDLS and YYNGEE. Deletions cut 3 bases from V and 1 base from J, with 13 bases between. CDR3 size: 16 residues. Here the CDR3 reads CASSGSWGRTNEKLFF. For the CDR3, the DNA is TGTGCCAGCAGCGGAAGCTGGGGCAGAACTAATGAAAAACTGTTTTTT.

The chain recombines TRBV25-1 with TRBJ2-7; the match to TRBD1 covers 10 bases. The V and J ends lost 2 bases and 4 bases, in that order; junction bases with no gene match: 5. Germline assignment: CDR1 MGHDK and CDR2 SYGVNS. This CDR3 spans 15 amino acids. This CDR3 reads CASSEKGGQGYEQYF. CDR3 bases: TGTGCCAGCAGTGAAAAAGGGGGACAGGGGTACGAGCAGTACTTC.

The chain recombines TRBV28 with TRBJ1-3, with a tentative D call TRBD1 (5 bases). This CDR3 has 14 residues. CDR1 is MDHEN and CDR2 is SYDVKM in the germline V gene. V lost 7 bases and J 0 bases, leaving 10 bases between the germline ends. DNA of the CDR3: TGTGCCAGCAACCCAGGGAGCTCTGGAAACACCATATATTTT. Translation gives CASNPGSSGNTIYF.

This chain uses TRBV7-6 with TRBJ2-7; TRBD2 matches 14 bases. V lost 10 bases to trimming and J lost 7 bases; unmatched junction nucleotides: 12. CDR1 SGHVS and CDR2 FNYEAQ come from the germline V gene. The CDR3 consists of 15 residues. Here the CDR3 reads CATSPGLAGGREQYF. The DNA for the CDR3 is TGTGCCACTTCTCCTGGACTAGCGGGAGGCAGAGAGCAGTACTTC.

The chain employs TRBV30 and TRBJ1-5, with D uncertain. CDR1 is GTSNPN, CDR2 SVGIG, per germline (reference sequence). CDR3 length: 13 residues. The V gene lost 4 bases and the J gene lost 2 bases, with 9 bases spanning the gap. The CDR3 sequence is CAWKGDGNQPQHF. The CDR3 DNA follows: TGTGCCTGGAAGGGTGATGGCAATCAGCCCCAGCATTTT.

This rearrangement joins TRBV18 to TRBJ2-3; maybe TRBD2 (5 bases). The CDR3 is 13 amino acids. From germline, CDR1 is KGHSH and CDR2 LQKENI. V lost 6 bases, J lost 6 bases, and 13 bases lay in between. The CDR3 loop is CASSTLAHDTQYF. In DNA, the CDR3 is TGTGCCAGCTCGACTCTAGCACATGATACGCAGTATTTT. Together with reference TRBV18 and TRBJ2-3, the CDR3 gives the full variable domain: NAGVMQNPRHLVRRRGQEARLRCSPMKGHSHVYWYRQLPEEGLKFMVYLQKENIIDESGMPKERFSAEFPKEGPSILRIQQVVRGDSAAYFCASSTLAHDTQYFGPGTRLTVL.

The chain couples TRBV30 to TRBJ1-3, with D perhaps matching TRBD1 (6 bases). In germline, CDR1 is GTSNPN, CDR2 SVGIG (reference sequence). V dropped 4 bases and J dropped 8 bases, with 15 bases sitting between them. The CDR3 loop spans 13 amino acids. The CDR3 nucleotides read TGTGCCTGGACCCCGGGCAGGGGCGACACCATATATTTT. Its protein product is CAWTPGRGDTIYF.

The chain employs TRBV18 and TRBJ2-3, with D possibly being TRBD2 (6 bases). V was shortened by 2 bases and J by 6 bases, with 15 bases between the two germline ends. CDR3 length: 15 residues. Germline CDR1 reads KGHSH; CDR2 reads LQKENI. The DNA of the CDR3 is TGTGCCAGCTCACCATTCCGGGAGAAAGGGGATACGCAGTATTTT. This translates into CASSPFREKGDTQYF.

This clone occurred once. This chain joins TRBV7-3 and TRBJ1-3; possibly TRBD1 for D (6 bases). The ends were cut back, 5 bases at V and 3 bases at J, with 14 bases in the middle. CDR3 size: 15 residues. Germline values: CDR1 SGHTA, CDR2 FQGTGA. The CDR3, as DNA: TGTGCCAGCAGCCCCTGGGGGGGCGATGGAAACACCATATATTTT. Translating it yields CASSPWGGDGNTIYF.

The chain combines TRBV6-5 with TRBJ1-1; D gene uncertain. Between the trimmed V and J ends, which lost 11 bases and 1 base, there was a span of 11 bases. CDR1 and CDR2 from the germline V gene are MNHEY and SVGAGI. CDR3 length equals 12 residues. In DNA, the CDR3 is TGTGCCGCGACTGGAGGGAACACTGAAGCTTTCTTT. It translates to CAATGGNTEAFF.

J is TRBJ1-2 and V is TRBV18; 10 positions match TRBD1. Germline loops: CDR1 KGHSH, CDR2 LQKENI. V shed 6 bases, J shed 14 bases, and the junction held 9 bases outside the gene matches. The CDR3 is made up of 12 amino acids. The CDR3 DNA reads TGTGCCAGCTCTACCATGGGGACAGGGGAAACCTTC. This translates into CASSTMGTGETF. Together with reference TRBV18 and TRBJ1-2, the CDR3 gives the full variable domain: NAGVMQNPRHLVRRRGQEARLRCSPMKGHSHVYWYRQLPEEGLKFMVYLQKENIIDESGMPKERFSAEFPKEGPSILRIQQVVRGDSAAYFCASSTMGTGETFGSGTRLTVV.

This clone was observed a single time. V and J are TRBV19 and TRBJ1-5; D remains ambiguous. CDR3 length: 13 residues. Germline V gene data show CDR1 as LNHDA and CDR2 as SQIVND (reference sequence). The V gene lost 7 bases and the J gene lost 3 bases, with 10 bases spanning the gap. The CDR3 sequence is CASTPGFNQPQHF. CDR3 nucleotide sequence: TGTGCCAGTACCCCGGGTTTCAATCAGCCCCAGCATTTT.

The J gene is TRBJ2-7, the V gene TRBV5-6; D is unresolved. The CDR3 covers 12 residues. V was pared by 0 bases and J by 2 bases, with 3 bases between. Germline CDR1 and CDR2: SGHDT and YYEEEE. CDR3 bases: TGTGCCAGCAGCTTGGGTGCCTACGAGCAGTACTTC. Protein: CASSLGAYEQYF.

The J gene is TRBJ1-2, the V gene TRBV28; D call uncertain. This CDR3 spans 14 amino acids. V was pared by 6 bases and J by 3 bases, with 14 bases between. The germline V gene has CDR1 MDHEN and CDR2 SYDVKM. The CDR3 DNA follows: TGTGCCAGCAGCTATAAAGTAGGTCACTATGGCTACACCTTC. This codes for CASSYKVGHYGYTF.

V and J are TRBV6-6 and TRBJ1-3, with D unclear. Germline V gives CDR1 MNHNY, CDR2 SVGAGI (reference sequence). The CDR3 runs to 16 residues. V lost 2 bases and J lost 0, with 11 bases in between. The CDR3 region has the DNA TGTGCCAGCAGTTACCGTGGACGGACCTCTGGAAACACCATATATTTT. It specifies CASSYRGRTSGNTIYF.

This clone was seen more than once but under ten times. The CDR3 DNA reads TGTGCCAGCAGGAGTATAGGGGGTGAAGCTTTCTTT. Translation gives CASRSIGGEAFF. The V and J genes are TRBV7-9 and TRBJ1-1; a possible D gene is TRBD1 (6 bases). Looked up from germline, CDR1 is SEHNR and CDR2 is FQNEAQ (reference sequence). Trimming took off 6 bases at V and 7 bases at J, with 12 bases between the two ends. The CDR3 consists of 12 residues.

This clone was seen a single time. The chain combines TRBV27 with TRBJ2-1; D is ambiguous. The germline CDR1 and CDR2 sequences are MNHEY and SMNVEV (reference sequence). V dropped 2 bases and J dropped 9 bases, with 11 bases sitting between them. The CDR3 is made up of 13 amino acids. The CDR3 sequence: CASSLMGYAEQFF. In DNA, the CDR3 is TGTGCCAGCAGTTTAATGGGTTACGCTGAGCAGTTCTTC.

This clone was observed a handful of times. The V gene is TRBV11-2, the J gene TRBJ1-2, with D unclear. V lost 5 bases to trimming and J lost 4 bases, with 8 bases between them. The length of the CDR3 is 12 residues. The V gene's germline CDR1 is SGHAT and CDR2 FQNNGV. CDR3 DNA: TGTGCCAGCAGCCCCCGAGCCTATGGCTACACCTTC. Translating it yields CASSPRAYGYTF.

V is TRBV7-8 and J is TRBJ2-7; D gene ambiguous. Germline CDR1 is SGHVS and CDR2 is FQNEAQ. Trimming stripped 1 base from V and 3 bases from J, with 4 bases between. The CDR3 contains 12 residues. In nucleotides, the CDR3 is TGTGCCAGCAGCTTAGGGGTCTACGAGCAGTACTTC. Its translation: CASSLGVYEQYF.

This clone has a handful of counts. V and J are TRBV18 and TRBJ1-2; 10 nucleotides line up with TRBD1. From germline, CDR1 is KGHSH and CDR2 LQKENI. The CDR3 consists of 15 residues. V shed 3 bases and J 7 bases; nucleotides not matched to a gene: 8. DNA of the CDR3: TGTGCCAGCTCACCTGGACAGGGGGGAGTTATTGGCTACACCTTC. Translation: CASSPGQGGVIGYTF. Filled out from reference TRBV18 and TRBJ1-2, the complete variable domain reads NAGVMQNPRHLVRRRGQEARLRCSPMKGHSHVYWYRQLPEEGLKFMVYLQKENIIDESGMPKERFSAEFPKEGPSILRIQQVVRGDSAAYFCASSPGQGGVIGYTFGSGTRLTVV.